Shown below are 18 T cell receptor beta chains from a single sample sequenced in a study of PD-1 blockade in mismatch repair-deficient tumors. The method was immunoSEQ multiplex PCR; TCRdb's version includes in-frame clones alone and lacks a portion of them. Here the sample spans around 100,000 clones, over 75% being singletons. The sequencing here drew on peripheral blood, taken roughly 35 weeks after starting pembrolizumab. The receptor source for this set is an adult with mismatch repair-deficient cancer.

This chain joins TRBV10-3 and TRBJ1-1; perhaps TRBD1 as D (5 bases). CDR3 length equals 15 residues. The V and J ends lost 2 bases and 4 bases respectively, with 14 bases between them. Looked up from germline, CDR1 is ENHRY and CDR2 is SYGVKD. The DNA of the CDR3 is TGTGCCATCAGTGAGGGCCAAGACGGGGCCACTGAAGCTTTCTTT. Its translation: CAISEGQDGATEAFF.

DNA for the CDR3: TGTGCCAGCACTAGGACCGAGTCCTACGAGCAGTACTTC. Residues: CASTRTESYEQYF. The rearrangement joins TRBV6-1 to TRBJ2-7, with D hard to call. The length of the CDR3 is 13 residues. The germline V gene encodes CDR1 MNHNS and CDR2 SASEGT. The germline V and J ends were trimmed by 7 bases and 1 base, with 11 bases remaining between them.

The rearrangement links TRBV7-9 to TRBJ2-3; D is perhaps TRBD1 (6 bases). The CDR3 is made up of 14 amino acids. Germline-derived CDR1 and CDR2 are SEHNR and FQNEAQ (reference sequence). V was clipped by 5 bases and J by 2 bases, with 11 bases between them. The CDR3 sequence: CASSSNRVTDTQYF. CDR3 nucleotides: TGTGCCAGCAGCAGCAACAGGGTCACAGATACGCAGTATTTT.

This clone showed up just once. The chain couples TRBV27 to TRBJ2-7; D possibly corresponds to TRBD1 (5 bases). V was clipped by 1 base and J by 1 base, with 11 bases between them. Germline V gives CDR1 MNHEY, CDR2 SMNVEV (reference sequence). This CDR3 is 15 amino acids long. CDR3 in DNA: TGTGCCAGCAGTTTATTGCAGGGCAGTTCCTACGAGCAGTACTTC. Translated, it gives CASSLLQGSSYEQYF.

The gene calls are TRBV10-3 and TRBJ2-6; TRBD1 or TRBD2 may be the D gene (5 bases each). V shed 9 bases and J shed 0 bases, with 21 bases lying between them. CDR3 length equals 18 residues. Germline-derived CDR1 and CDR2 are ENHRY and SYGVKD. The CDR3 spells CAIYGPGRTRSGANVLTF. As DNA, the CDR3 is TGTGCCATTTACGGACCGGGACGGACCCGCTCTGGGGCCAACGTCCTGACTTTC.

For this clone: One end of the junction varies from germline; a read error may be responsible. The chain combines TRBV7-7 with TRBJ2-2; TRBD2 matches 11 bases. The CDR3 spans 17 residues. The germline gives CDR1 SSHAT, CDR2 FNYEAQ (reference sequence). This CDR3 is CASSSTSGEANTGELFF. The CDR3, as DNA: TGTGCTAGCAGCTCGACTAGCGGGGAAGCCAACACCGGGGAGCTGTTTTTT.

This chain links TRBV10-2 with TRBJ2-3; 10 nucleotides match TRBD2. V lost 8 bases and J lost 5; bases outside the gene matches: 4. The germline V gene has CDR1 WSHSY and CDR2 SAAADI. The CDR3 runs to 13 residues. CDR3 region: CASHLAGEDTQYF. The CDR3 DNA is TGCGCCAGCCATCTAGCGGGAGAAGATACGCAGTATTTT.

The genes are TRBV19 and TRBJ2-6; a weak D match, TRBD1 (6 bases). This CDR3 has 17 amino acids. Trimming left V 2 bases short and J 2 bases short, with 13 bases between. Germline V lookup: CDR1 LNHDA, CDR2 SQIVND (reference sequence). CDR3 DNA: TGTGCCAGTAGTATAACCCACAGGGCGACTGGGGCCAACGTCCTGACTTTC. Protein sequence: CASSITHRATGANVLTF.

CDR3: CASSPEVVRYEQYF. The CDR3, as DNA: TGCGCCAGCAGTCCGGAGGTAGTAAGGTACGAGCAGTACTTC. The V call is TRBV5-1, the J call TRBJ2-7; possible D gene TRBD2, 5 bases. The germline gives CDR1 SGHRS, CDR2 YFSETQ. Trimming cost V 5 bases and J 4 bases, with 16 bases left between them. CDR3 length equals 14 residues.

This rearrangement joins TRBV18 to TRBJ1-1; D call uncertain. V was trimmed by 2 bases and J by 3 bases, leaving 7 bases between them. Per the germline V gene, CDR1 is KGHSH and CDR2 is LQKENI. The CDR3 length is 13 residues. CDR3 residues: CASSPFEDTEAFF. The CDR3 DNA reads TGTGCCAGCTCACCATTCGAAGACACTGAAGCTTTCTTT.

The rearrangement links TRBV9 to TRBJ2-2; D is unresolved. Looked up from germline, CDR1 is SGDLS and CDR2 is YYNGEE. The CDR3 runs to 14 residues. V lost 0 bases, J lost 8 bases, and 11 bases lay in between. The DNA of the CDR3 is TGTGCCAGCAGCGTAGCTGGCGGTCCGGGGGAGCTGTTTTTT. It codes for CASSVAGGPGELFF.

J is TRBJ2-1 and V is TRBV7-8; D unclear. CDR1 is SGHVS, CDR2 FQNEAQ, per germline. V was cut by 5 bases and J by 11 bases, with 13 bases left in between. The CDR3 runs to 12 residues. In DNA, the CDR3 is TGTGCCAGCAGCGAGCACACCGGCCAGCAGTTCTTC. It translates to CASSEHTGQQFF. Drawing the rest from reference TRBV7-8 and TRBJ2-1, the complete variable domain is GAGVSQSPRYKVAKRGQDVALRCDPISGHVSLFWYQQALGQGPEFLTYFQNEAQLDKSGLPSDRFFAERPEGSVSTLKIQRTQQEDSAVYLCASSEHTGQQFFGPGTRLTVL.

The chain recombines TRBV4-3 with TRBJ1-1, with D uncertain. There are 16 residues in the CDR3. Trimming took off 0 bases at V and 3 bases at J, with 14 bases between the two ends. Looked up from germline, CDR1 is LGHNA and CDR2 is YSLEER. CDR3 bases: TGCGCCAGCAGCCAAGATCGGCCGGCGGTAGACACTGAAGCTTTCTTT. Translated, it gives CASSQDRPAVDTEAFF.

This rearrangement joins TRBV7-8 to TRBJ2-1, with 10 bases fitting TRBD2. Trimming removed 2 bases from V and 7 bases from J; junction bases left unmatched: 2. The CDR3 sequence is 14 residues long. Germline V gives CDR1 SGHVS, CDR2 FQNEAQ. Here the CDR3 DNA reads TGTGCCAGCAGCTTAACTAGCGGGGATAATGAGCAGTTCTTC. Its translation: CASSLTSGDNEQFF.

The V and J genes are TRBV6-6 and TRBJ2-5; 8 bases are a match to TRBD1. The CDR3 is 13 amino acids. The V gene's germline CDR1 is MNHNY and CDR2 SVGAGI (reference sequence). V was pared by 6 bases and J by 5 bases, with 5 bases of the junction left unmatched. The CDR3 bases are TGTGCCAGCAGGGGACAGGCCTCGGAGACCCAGTACTTC. It yields the protein CASRGQASETQYF.

V is TRBV19 and J is TRBJ2-3; 7 nucleotides line up with TRBD2. CDR1 and CDR2 (germline): LNHDA, SQIVND (reference sequence). The V gene end was trimmed by 3 bases and the J gene end by 0 bases; junction bases not matched to a gene: 3. The CDR3 sequence is 15 residues long. This chain's CDR3 is CASSIGGRSTDTQYF. CDR3 nucleotides: TGTGCCAGTAGTATCGGGGGGAGGAGCACAGATACGCAGTATTTT.

The chain uses TRBV19 and TRBJ1-3; D call uncertain. The CDR3 sequence is 16 residues long. V lost 0 bases and J lost 2, with 11 bases in between. Germline-derived CDR1 and CDR2 are LNHDA and SQIVND (reference sequence). Here the CDR3 DNA reads TGTGCCAGTAGTATAGATGAATCGGGTCCTGGAAACACCATATATTTT. It is translated as CASSIDESGPGNTIYF.

The chain couples TRBV29-1 to TRBJ1-3; perhaps TRBD1 as D (5 bases). V shed 6 bases and J shed 0 bases, with 9 bases lying between them. From germline, CDR1 is SQVTM and CDR2 ANQGSEA. The CDR3 spans 13 residues. The chain's CDR3 is CSVGDRSGNTIYF. The CDR3 region has the DNA TGCAGCGTCGGGGACCGCTCTGGAAACACCATATATTTT.